The subject of this entry is one T cell receptor beta chain. Its antigen is not identified. The data are from a study of cytomegalovirus exposure and HLA in healthy donors. With 60 Vbeta and 13 Jbeta primers, the PCR was carried out. Assay: immunoSEQ multiplex PCR; the TCRdb copy retains only in-frame clones and omits some. The table includes around 130,000 clones, 60% to 80% detected once. The donors gave bone marrow, and they were healthy. General study findings and limits: Segments of the TCR beta V type were, in most cases, productive about 90% or about 30% of the time in an earlier analysis. While the bulk of TCR sequences proved rare, some public TCRs turned up in many donors. TCR beta sequences reportedly predicted most subjects' HLA-A and HLA-B alleles accurately.

Trimming removed 2 bases from V and 4 bases from J; junction bases left unmatched: 7. Germline CDR1 reads MNHEY; CDR2 reads SVGAGI. CDR3 length: 15 residues. The TCR originated in a woman aged 60 to 75 in good health and CMV-seropositive. The V gene is TRBV6-5, the J gene TRBJ2-7, with TRBD1 identical over 8 bases. Sequencing was done on a sample of PBMCs. CDR3 DNA: TGTGCCAGCAGTTACCGGGCAGGGGGCGGGTACGAGCAGTACTTC. This gives the protein CASSYRAGGGYEQYF.